This T cell receptor (beta chain) was found in a study of blood T cell repertoires in COVID-19. Original handling: Nucleated cell number was recorded as an estimate derived from reference gene primer amplification. Assay: immunoSEQ multiplex PCR; the TCRdb copy retains only in-frame clones and omits some. The DNA was the basis for D and trimming; V, J and clone size are from that table. The sample has about 190,000 clones, 70% to 85% seen once. The receptor's source is a woman aged 50 to 60 with acute or convalescent COVID-19. Sequencing was performed on peripheral blood.

The chain's CDR3 is CASSFELAADEQFF. The CDR3 DNA reads as TGTGCCAGCAGTTTCGAGCTAGCGGCCGATGAGCAGTTCTTC. The chain is built from TRBV28 and TRBJ2-1; 7 bases are a match to TRBD2. Trimming removed 3 bases from V and 8 bases from J; junction bases left unmatched: 7. Germline-derived CDR1 and CDR2 are MDHEN and SYDVKM. The CDR3 runs to 14 residues.